This TCR beta chain derives from a study of monozygotic twins with cystic fibrosis. This CDR3 has 14 amino acids. CDR1 SGHRS and CDR2 YFSETQ come from the germline V gene. Trimming stripped 2 bases from V and 4 bases from J, with 12 bases between. Some clones are missing from TCRdb's copy, which holds only in-frame ones; the method was immunoSEQ multiplex PCR. The profile shows 30,000 to 40,000 clones, nearly 98% of them singletons. On this clone: The antigen remains undetermined.

Regarding the study as a whole: Median Simpson clonality of approximately 0.009 suggested naive T cells predominated.

V and J are TRBV5-1 and TRBJ1-1; the D gene is possibly TRBD1 (5 bases). Sequenced: blood. The receptor was derived from a girl aged 2 to 9 with cystic fibrosis. Here the CDR3 reads CASSLAGTGTEAFF. The CDR3 nucleotides are TGCGCCAGCAGCTTAGCAGGGACGGGCACTGAAGCTTTCTTT. Supplemented by reference TRBV5-1 and TRBJ1-1, the full variable domain reads KAGVTQTPRYLIKTRGQQVTLSCSPISGHRSVSWYQQTPGQGLQFLFEYFSETQRNKGNFPGRFSGRQFSNSRSEMNVSTLELGDSALYLCASSLAGTGTEAFFGQGTRLTVV.